The clone carrying this T cell receptor (beta chain) was counted a few times. The antigen remains undetermined. Compared with germline, one end of the junction differs, possibly owing to a read error. TCRdb reanalysed the reads using MiXCR and keeps one entry per CDR3 protein. The sample has about a million distinct CDR3 sequences; less than 40% are singletons. Germline V gene sequence: CDR1 MNHNS, CDR2 SASEGT. CDR3 length: 15 amino acids. This sample is drawn from a study of T cell repertoires in cytomegalovirus infection. General study points: CMV carriers having the relevant HLA were flagged by cumulative public TCR beta family frequency. There were HLA-C-restricted CMV-specific TCR beta clonotypes dominating the ex vivo response.

This receptor was identified in a human donor in good health (CMV status not recorded). Some clones in this sample may be carry-over from other donors' samples. Specimen: cultured CD8+ T cells from PBMCs, collected from culture after CMV antigen stimulation. The chain combines TRBV6-1 with TRBJ1-1, with D possibly being TRBD1 (5 bases). CDR3 DNA: TGTGCCAGCAGCGAAGGTGGGGGGTTGAACACTGAAGCTTTCTTT. Protein product: CASSEGGGLNTEAFF.